This TCR beta chain was obtained from a study of PD-L1 blockade in urothelial cancer (dated by TCRdb to 2016 to 2017). About the study as a whole: Therapy was started around 2014 for all patients, and atezolizumab 1,200 mg was administered intravenously every 3 weeks. About nine tenths of the roughly 29 patients were identified as males with urothelial cancer of bladder origin, and a prior smoking history was reported by 18 of 29 patients. Patients had an ECOG performance status of 0 or 1 and had received between 0 and 3 prior chemotherapy regimens. Blood samples were analyzed at two time points: 3 weeks after treatment start (second dose) and 6 weeks after treatment start. Blood samples gave a median of around 130,000 T cells and approximately 85,000 unique TCRs, with a median clonality of about 0.078. Somatic, immune and clinical correlates of response to PD-L1 blockade with atezolizumab in urothelial cancer were the focus of an exploratory multi-omic analysis. TCR sequencing covered pretreatment tumor samples and matched, serially collected peripheral blood taken before and after atezolizumab treatment. Progression-free survival longer than 6 months counted as durable clinical benefit, and TCR features were additionally tested against both progression-free and overall survival. Whole exome sequencing and RNA sequencing of pretreatment tumors were performed alongside TCR sequencing in the same patients. Durable clinical benefit was achieved by nine patients and was not achieved by 20 patients. Around 29 patients had pretreatment blood TCR-seq, some 25 had at least one posttreatment blood collection, and some 25 had tumor TCR-seq. Broad study findings and their caveats: Because the sample size was small (n of about 30) and many exploratory analyses were performed, the results are intended to be hypothesis-generating. A pretreatment peripheral blood TCR clonality below the median was linked to improved progression-free and overall survival. Among patients with durable benefit, tumor-associated TCR clones showed greater expansion in peripheral blood 3 weeks after treatment started (n of about 20, p = 0.022).

CDR1 and CDR2 were assigned from the germline V gene (reference sequence) as MNHEY and SMNVEV. The junction shows trimming of 5 bases on V and 3 bases on J, and the gene matches do not reach 8 bases of it. The CDR3 spans 15 residues, from the cysteine through the phenylalanine. Only the CDR3 part of the read is kept: 45 bases, read in frame from the first base. Synthetic TCR analog templates were spiked into each PCR so that absolute template abundance could be estimated from read counts. Using the immunoSEQ assay, TCRbeta CDR3 regions were amplified from genomic DNA with bias-controlled V and J gene primers. Rearranged TCRbeta segments were sequenced at approximately 20X coverage. The authors processed their data as follows. Sequencing errors were corrected by clustering and CDR3s were annotated against IMGT to assign V, D and J genes. Out-of-frame and stop-codon sequences were excluded, and only productive TCRbeta rearrangements were used in downstream analyses. To compute clonality, Shannon entropy was normalized by the log of the number of unique productive sequences and then subtracted from one. Clones differing between time points or between blood and tumor were identified by Fisher's exact test with Benjamini-Hochberg correction at adjusted p below 0.01. TCRdb limited this immuneACCESS table to in-frame rearrangements with V and J called. A share of clones is missing; checked studies link under half to unresolved V genes, and the rest is unexplained. V and J calls and clone size are given by that table; D and trimming were obtained from the DNA. A total of 15,000 to 20,000 clones appear in this sample, 75% to 90% of them only once. Together, the top ten hold more than 9.5% of the sample.

The time point label for this specimen denotes: pretreatment peripheral blood. The cohort included 25 to 30 patients with locally advanced or metastatic urothelial carcinoma who were treated at Memorial Sloan Kettering on a trial protocol. Peripheral blood mononuclear cells were collected from each patient pretreatment and during treatment, giving between 1 and 8 total time points per patient. The Qiagen DNeasy Blood extraction kit was used to purify genomic DNA from total PBMCs and tumor samples. PBMCs were collected pretreatment and during treatment, and were isolated and stored as previously described. This clone has more than one count but fewer than ten. Its specific antigen is unknown. No qualities accompany the bases; no much larger clone lies one base away.

Sequenced material: PBMCs, taken around atezolizumab (anti-PD-L1) treatment. The clonotype was recovered from a man in his 70s with urothelial cancer. The V and J genes are TRBV27 and TRBJ1-1; 8 junctional bases match TRBD1. The DNA reads TGTGCCAGCAGTCTGATGGACAGGGCCGACACTGAAGCTTTCTTT. Its amino acids are CASSLMDRADTEAFF.